This TCR beta chain appears in the sequencing data of a study of cytotoxic CD8 clonotypes in ibrutinib-treated CLL. Study overall: Results showed around 24 partial and 2 complete responses; following median around 68 months, approximately 15 remained remitted, roughly twelve advanced. Response samples followed a median 12 months of treatment, range 6 to 36.

CDR3 size: 15 residues. The germline V gene encodes CDR1 SGHTA and CDR2 FQGTGA. Trimming pared 8 bases from V and 4 bases from J, leaving 20 bases between. Study findings and constraints: Public clonotypes occurred uncommonly; on treatment, they contracted or remained stable.

Notes on this clone: Antigen specificity is unknown.

Only in-frame clones appear in the TCRdb table, and some are missing; sequencing was by immunoSEQ multiplex PCR. This table has 300,000 or so clones, about 64% appearing once. TCR beta library input comprised about 1.9 micrograms of genomic DNA from cryopreserved PBMCs. The origin of this receptor is a human donor with chronic lymphocytic leukemia. The chain carries TRBV7-3 and TRBJ1-1, with a weak D call TRBD1 (5 bases). Sample: PBMCs, taken after 36 months of ibrutinib treatment. The CDR3 DNA reads TGTGCCAGCTCCATGACCGGGACCCCGGGCACTGAAGCTTTCTTT. Protein product: CASSMTGTPGTEAFF. Together with reference TRBV7-3 and TRBJ1-1, the CDR3 gives the full variable domain: GAGVSQTPSNKVTEKGKYVELRCDPISGHTALYWYRQSLGQGPEFLIYFQGTGAADDSGLPNDRFFAVRPEGSVSTLKIQRTERGDSAVYLCASSMTGTPGTEAFFGQGTRLTVV.